These T cell receptor beta chains were read from a single sample in a study of blood T cell repertoires in COVID-19. Libraries were prepared by immunoSEQ multiplex PCR; TCRdb keeps only in-frame clonotypes and omits some of them. Among about 150,000 clones listed, about 83% were seen once. The sample consisted of peripheral blood. These receptor sequences come from a woman aged 45-65 years with active or convalescent COVID-19. Both conserved end residues are part of each CDR3. Fields, in order: clone size, CDR3 length, D gene, J gene, V gene, CDR3 protein, CDR3 DNA. The D gene is left open where the match is weak. Only part of the rows carry a size: once, few, many, or a class if the clone is expanded.

abundance: NA
len: 14
d_gene: TRBD1
j_gene: TRBJ1-1
v_gene: TRBV6-2/TRBV6-3
CDR3aa: CASSYSTGGGFAFF
CDR3nt: TGTGCCAGCAGTTACTCAACAGGGGGCGGATTTGCTTTCTTT

abundance: NA
len: 13
d_gene: TRBD1
j_gene: TRBJ1-2
v_gene: TRBV14
CDR3aa: CASSPGQSYGYTF
CDR3nt: TGTGCCAGCAGCCCGGGACAGTCCTATGGCTACACCTTC

abundance: NA
len: 14
d_gene: NA
j_gene: TRBJ2-7
v_gene: TRBV27
CDR3aa: CASRPSYYSYEQYF
CDR3nt: TGTGCCAGCAGGCCGAGCTACTACTCCTACGAGCAGTACTTC

abundance: NA
len: 14
d_gene: NA
j_gene: TRBJ2-7
v_gene: TRBV7-2
CDR3aa: CASSFADNSYEQYF
CDR3nt: TGTGCCAGCAGCTTTGCAGACAACTCCTACGAGCAGTACTTC

abundance: few
len: 13
d_gene: NA
j_gene: TRBJ1-6
v_gene: TRBV4-2
CDR3aa: CASSPGVNSPLHF
CDR3nt: TGTGCCAGCAGCCCAGGCGTGAATTCACCCCTCCACTTT

abundance: NA
len: 14
d_gene: TRBD2
j_gene: TRBJ2-2
v_gene: TRBV9
CDR3aa: CASSVGGGTGELFF
CDR3nt: TGTGCCAGCAGCGTCGGCGGGGGGACCGGGGAGCTGTTTTTT

abundance: NA
len: 15
d_gene: TRBD1
j_gene: TRBJ1-2
v_gene: TRBV30
CDR3aa: CAWSFWTGSNYGYTF
CDR3nt: TGTGCCTGGAGTTTCTGGACAGGGTCTAACTATGGCTACACCTTC

abundance: NA
len: 16
d_gene: TRBD1
j_gene: TRBJ1-2
v_gene: TRBV9
CDR3aa: CASSPRDSFFSYGYTF
CDR3nt: TGTGCCAGCAGCCCTCGGGACAGCTTTTTTTCCTATGGCTACACCTTC

abundance: NA
len: 16
d_gene: NA
j_gene: TRBJ1-1
v_gene: TRBV15
CDR3aa: CATSRHQEPGHRGAFF
CDR3nt: TGTGCCACCAGCAGACATCAGGAGCCGGGCCATAGGGGGGCTTTCTTT

abundance: NA
len: 13
d_gene: NA
j_gene: TRBJ2-1
v_gene: TRBV7-2
CDR3aa: CASSISGDNEQFF
CDR3nt: TGTGCCAGCAGCATATCGGGGGACAATGAGCAGTTCTTC

abundance: NA
len: 13
d_gene: TRBD1
j_gene: TRBJ2-7
v_gene: TRBV7-8
CDR3aa: CASSLVGQIEQYF
CDR3nt: TGTGCCAGCAGCTTAGTGGGACAGATCGAGCAGTACTTC

abundance: NA
len: 18
d_gene: TRBD1
j_gene: TRBJ1-3
v_gene: TRBV4-2
CDR3aa: CASSQARRQGAFGNTIYF
CDR3nt: TGTGCCAGCAGCCAAGCCCGAAGACAGGGGGCTTTTGGAAACACCATATATTTT

abundance: NA
len: 16
d_gene: TRBD2
j_gene: TRBJ2-1
v_gene: TRBV5-6
CDR3aa: CASSNAGGYSYNEQFF
CDR3nt: TGTGCCAGCAGCAACGCGGGGGGCTACTCCTACAATGAGCAGTTCTTC

abundance: NA
len: 16
d_gene: TRBD1
j_gene: TRBJ1-2
v_gene: TRBV5-6
CDR3aa: CASPWTGLKWIYGYTF
CDR3nt: TGTGCCAGCCCCTGGACAGGGCTAAAATGGATCTATGGCTACACCTTC

abundance: NA
len: 16
d_gene: TRBD1
j_gene: TRBJ1-2
v_gene: TRBV6-2/TRBV6-3
CDR3aa: CASRYGQGTILYGYTF
CDR3nt: TGTGCCAGCAGATACGGACAGGGGACCATACTCTATGGCTACACCTTC

abundance: NA
len: 15
d_gene: TRBD1
j_gene: TRBJ1-2
v_gene: TRBV7-2
CDR3aa: CASSLTTGIDYGYTF
CDR3nt: TGTGCCAGCAGCCTTACGACAGGGATTGACTATGGCTACACCTTC

abundance: few
len: 16
d_gene: NA
j_gene: TRBJ1-1
v_gene: TRBV6-5
CDR3aa: CASSSAGRTKNTEAFF
CDR3nt: TGTGCCAGCAGTTCCGCTGGCCGAACCAAAAACACTGAAGCTTTCTTT

abundance: NA
len: 13
d_gene: TRBD1
j_gene: TRBJ1-1
v_gene: TRBV2
CDR3aa: CASAGQMNTEAFF
CDR3nt: TGTGCCAGCGCGGGACAGATGAACACTGAAGCTTTCTTT

abundance: NA
len: 13
d_gene: NA
j_gene: TRBJ1-1
v_gene: TRBV10-3
CDR3aa: CASRDRQNTEAFF
CDR3nt: TGTGCCTCTCGAGACAGACAGAACACTGAAGCTTTCTTT

abundance: NA
len: 14
d_gene: NA
j_gene: TRBJ2-7
v_gene: TRBV19
CDR3aa: CASSAGRGYSEQYF
CDR3nt: TGTGCCAGTAGTGCAGGAAGAGGGTACTCCGAGCAGTACTTC

abundance: NA
len: 12
d_gene: TRBD2
j_gene: TRBJ2-1
v_gene: TRBV11-2
CDR3aa: CASSLRGGEQFF
CDR3nt: TGTGCCAGCAGCTTGCGCGGGGGGGAGCAGTTCTTC

abundance: few
len: 15
d_gene: NA
j_gene: TRBJ2-7
v_gene: TRBV11-1
CDR3aa: CASSPLSTLEDEQYF
CDR3nt: TGTGCCAGCAGCCCGCTGAGCACCCTCGAGGACGAGCAGTACTTC

abundance: NA
len: 13
d_gene: NA
j_gene: TRBJ1-6
v_gene: TRBV18
CDR3aa: CASSPVMGSPLHF
CDR3nt: TGTGCCAGCTCACCAGTGATGGGCTCACCCCTCCACTTT

abundance: NA
len: 14
d_gene: TRBD1
j_gene: TRBJ1-6
v_gene: TRBV6-5
CDR3aa: CASSLTGFRSPLHF
CDR3nt: TGTGCCAGCAGCCTGACAGGGTTTCGGTCACCCCTCCACTTT

abundance: NA
len: 16
d_gene: TRBD1
j_gene: TRBJ1-4
v_gene: TRBV4-1
CDR3aa: CASSPSPGQRNEKLFF
CDR3nt: TGCGCCAGCAGCCCCAGTCCGGGACAGCGTAATGAAAAACTGTTTTTT

abundance: NA
len: 15
d_gene: TRBD2
j_gene: TRBJ2-1
v_gene: TRBV28
CDR3aa: CASRGSGEDDNEQFF
CDR3nt: TGTGCCAGCAGGGGTAGCGGGGAGGACGACAATGAGCAGTTCTTC

abundance: NA
len: 13
d_gene: TRBD2
j_gene: TRBJ2-2
v_gene: TRBV13
CDR3aa: CASSPRGVGELFF
CDR3nt: TGTGCCAGCAGCCCCCGGGGGGTCGGGGAGCTGTTTTTT

abundance: NA
len: 14
d_gene: NA
j_gene: TRBJ2-7
v_gene: TRBV6-5
CDR3aa: CASSPAGSSYEQYF
CDR3nt: TGTGCCAGCAGTCCCGCAGGGTCTTCCTACGAGCAGTACTTC

abundance: NA
len: 13
d_gene: TRBD1
j_gene: TRBJ1-2
v_gene: TRBV2
CDR3aa: CASSGQGVNGYTF
CDR3nt: TGTGCCAGCAGCGGACAGGGGGTGAATGGCTACACCTTC

abundance: once
len: 13
d_gene: TRBD1
j_gene: TRBJ1-1
v_gene: TRBV4-3
CDR3aa: CASSQVGTAEAFF
CDR3nt: TGCGCCAGCAGCCAAGTTGGGACAGCTGAAGCTTTCTTT

abundance: once
len: 17
d_gene: TRBD1
j_gene: TRBJ2-2
v_gene: TRBV14
CDR3aa: CASSRDPDRGDTGELFF
CDR3nt: TGTGCCAGCAGCCGAGACCCGGACAGGGGGGACACCGGGGAGCTGTTTTTT

abundance: NA
len: 14
d_gene: TRBD1
j_gene: TRBJ2-3
v_gene: TRBV2
CDR3aa: CASSDRGIKDTQYF
CDR3nt: TGTGCCAGCAGTGACAGGGGGATTAAAGATACGCAGTATTTT

abundance: NA
len: 14
d_gene: NA
j_gene: TRBJ1-5
v_gene: TRBV28
CDR3aa: CASSTPEGNQPQHF
CDR3nt: TGTGCCAGCAGTACCCCCGAGGGCAATCAGCCCCAGCATTTT

abundance: NA
len: 16
d_gene: NA
j_gene: TRBJ2-1
v_gene: TRBV4-3
CDR3aa: CASSQDRSGVLNEQFF
CDR3nt: TGCGCCAGCAGCCAAGATCGGTCCGGGGTTCTAAATGAGCAGTTCTTC

abundance: NA
len: 18
d_gene: TRBD2
j_gene: TRBJ2-7
v_gene: TRBV9
CDR3aa: CASSVEDSGLGSSYEQYF
CDR3nt: TGTGCCAGCAGCGTAGAAGATAGCGGGTTGGGGAGCTCCTACGAGCAGTACTTC

abundance: NA
len: 10
d_gene: NA
j_gene: TRBJ2-1
v_gene: TRBV30
CDR3aa: CAWGGGGQFF
CDR3nt: TGTGCCTGGGGAGGGGGCGGGCAGTTCTTC

abundance: once
len: 12
d_gene: NA
j_gene: TRBJ1-5
v_gene: TRBV7-2
CDR3aa: CASSLVAQPQHF
CDR3nt: TGTGCCAGCAGCTTAGTGGCTCAGCCCCAGCATTTT

abundance: NA
len: 14
d_gene: TRBD1
j_gene: TRBJ2-7
v_gene: TRBV4-2
CDR3aa: CASSQDEGAKEQYF
CDR3nt: TGTGCCAGCAGCCAAGATGAGGGGGCGAAAGAGCAGTACTTC

abundance: NA
len: 14
d_gene: TRBD1
j_gene: TRBJ2-2
v_gene: TRBV25-1
CDR3aa: CASSATGAAGELFF
CDR3nt: TGTGCCAGCAGTGCCACAGGGGCAGCCGGGGAGCTGTTTTTT

abundance: NA
len: 14
d_gene: NA
j_gene: TRBJ2-5
v_gene: TRBV5-1
CDR3aa: CASSLEQGQETQYF
CDR3nt: TGCGCCAGCAGCTTGGAACAGGGCCAAGAGACCCAGTACTTC

abundance: once
len: 16
d_gene: NA
j_gene: TRBJ2-5
v_gene: TRBV6-1
CDR3aa: CASSGWDNWYQETQYF
CDR3nt: TGTGCCAGCAGTGGATGGGACAATTGGTACCAAGAGACCCAGTACTTC

abundance: NA
len: 18
d_gene: TRBD1
j_gene: TRBJ1-6
v_gene: TRBV7-7
CDR3aa: CASSLIGQGASYNSPLHF
CDR3nt: TGTGCTAGCAGCTTAATAGGACAGGGGGCCTCCTATAATTCACCCCTCCACTTT

abundance: NA
len: 12
d_gene: NA
j_gene: TRBJ2-5
v_gene: TRBV5-6
CDR3aa: CASSRRGETQYF
CDR3nt: TGTGCCAGCAGCCGGCGGGGAGAGACCCAGTACTTC

abundance: once
len: 14
d_gene: NA
j_gene: TRBJ1-3
v_gene: TRBV9
CDR3aa: CASSAFGEGNTIYF
CDR3nt: TGTGCCAGCAGCGCATTCGGGGAGGGAAACACCATATATTTT